This TCR beta chain was retrieved from a study of TIL therapy for anti-PD-1-resistant metastatic lung cancer. Across the whole study: Tumors were harvested before any PD-1/PD-L1 blockade.

The CDR3 is 16 amino acids. V was clipped by 5 bases and J by 1 base, with 17 bases between them. Germline lookup yields CDR1 SGHVS and CDR2 FQNEAQ. The immunoSEQ assay was v3. The method was immunoSEQ multiplex PCR; TCRdb's version includes in-frame clones alone and lacks a portion of them. The table includes about 52,000 clones, less than 80% detected once. Study outcomes and limitations: The baseline peripheral repertoire was partially replaced by infused TIL clonotypes that later decayed.

In the case of this clone: Its target is unknown.

Time point in this sample: pre-treatment sample, taken before nivolumab and TIL therapy. The source was blood, collected at baseline. The source is a woman between 30 and 85 years old with non-small cell lung cancer. V and J are TRBV7-8 and TRBJ2-5, with a weak D call TRBD2 (5 bases). CDR3 in DNA: TGTGCCAGCAGCCCCCGTGTTAGCGACCCCCAAGAGACCCAGTACTTC. Residues: CASSPRVSDPQETQYF. Together with reference TRBV7-8 and TRBJ2-5, the CDR3 gives the full variable domain: GAGVSQSPRYKVAKRGQDVALRCDPISGHVSLFWYQQALGQGPEFLTYFQNEAQLDKSGLPSDRFFAERPEGSVSTLKIQRTQQEDSAVYLCASSPRVSDPQETQYFGPGTRLLVL.